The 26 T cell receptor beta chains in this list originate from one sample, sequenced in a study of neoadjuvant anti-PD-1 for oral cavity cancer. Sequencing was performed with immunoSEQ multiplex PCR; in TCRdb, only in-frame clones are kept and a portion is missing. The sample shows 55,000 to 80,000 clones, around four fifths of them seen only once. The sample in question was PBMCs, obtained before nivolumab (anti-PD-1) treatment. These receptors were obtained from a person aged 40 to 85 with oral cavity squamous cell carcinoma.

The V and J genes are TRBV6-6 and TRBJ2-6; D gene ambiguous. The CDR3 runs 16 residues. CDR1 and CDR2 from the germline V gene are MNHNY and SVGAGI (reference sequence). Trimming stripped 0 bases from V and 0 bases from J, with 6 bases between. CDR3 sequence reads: CASSYSPYSGANVLTF. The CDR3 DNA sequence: TGTGCCAGCAGTTACTCACCGTACTCTGGGGCCAACGTCCTGACTTTC.

The CDR3 DNA follows: TGTGCCAGCAGCTTCCTACAGGGTAGTTTGGCCGGGGAGCTGTTTTTT. Amino acid sequence: CASSFLQGSLAGELFF. The chain is built from TRBV7-9 and TRBJ2-2; the D gene is possibly TRBD1 (6 bases). Trimming cost V 3 bases and J 6 bases, with 17 bases left between them. Germline lookup yields CDR1 SEHNR and CDR2 FQNEAQ (reference sequence). The CDR3 contains 16 residues.

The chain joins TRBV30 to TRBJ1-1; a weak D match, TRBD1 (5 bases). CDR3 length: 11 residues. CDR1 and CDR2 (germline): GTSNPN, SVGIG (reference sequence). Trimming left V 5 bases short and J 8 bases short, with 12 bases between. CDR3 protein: CAWARGAEAFF. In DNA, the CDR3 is TGTGCCTGGGCTAGGGGAGCCGAAGCTTTCTTT.

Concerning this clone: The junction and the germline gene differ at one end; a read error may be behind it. CDR3 nucleotides: TGCGCCAGCAGCTTCGCGACTTCGAATACCGGGGAGCTGTTTTTT. Translated, it gives CASSFATSNTGELFF. The J gene is TRBJ2-2, the V gene TRBV5-1; D is unresolved. Per germline, CDR1 SGHRS and CDR2 YFSETQ. This CDR3 is 15 amino acids long.

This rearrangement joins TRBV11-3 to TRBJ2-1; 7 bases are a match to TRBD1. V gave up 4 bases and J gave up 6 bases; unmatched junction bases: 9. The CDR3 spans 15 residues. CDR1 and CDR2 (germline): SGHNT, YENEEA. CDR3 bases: TGTGCCAGCAGCTCCGGGGACAGCATGGGCAATGAGCAGTTCTTC. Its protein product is CASSSGDSMGNEQFF.

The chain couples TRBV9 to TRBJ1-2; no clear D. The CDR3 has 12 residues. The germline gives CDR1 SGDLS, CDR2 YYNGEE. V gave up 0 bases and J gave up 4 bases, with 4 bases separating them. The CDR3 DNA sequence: TGTGCCAGCAGCGTAGACGGCTATGGCTACACCTTC. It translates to CASSVDGYGYTF.

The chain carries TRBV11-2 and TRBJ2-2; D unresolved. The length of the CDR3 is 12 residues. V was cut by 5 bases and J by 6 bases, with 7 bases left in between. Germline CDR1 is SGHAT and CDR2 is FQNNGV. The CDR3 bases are TGTGCCAGCAGCCGGTATGCCGGGGAGCTGTTTTTT. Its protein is CASSRYAGELFF.

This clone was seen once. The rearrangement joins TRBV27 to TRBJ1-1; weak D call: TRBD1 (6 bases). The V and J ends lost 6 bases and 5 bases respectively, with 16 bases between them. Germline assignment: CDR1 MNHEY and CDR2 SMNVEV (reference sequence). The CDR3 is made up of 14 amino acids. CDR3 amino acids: CASRGRSGETEAFF. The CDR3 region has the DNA TGTGCCAGCAGGGGAAGATCAGGGGAAACTGAAGCTTTCTTT.

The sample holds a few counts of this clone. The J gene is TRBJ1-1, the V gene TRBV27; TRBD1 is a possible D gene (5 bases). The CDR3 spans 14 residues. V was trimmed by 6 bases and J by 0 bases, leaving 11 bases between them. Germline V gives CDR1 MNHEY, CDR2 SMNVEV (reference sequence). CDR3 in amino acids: CASRGPGMNTEAFF. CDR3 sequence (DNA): TGTGCCAGCAGGGGTCCAGGGATGAACACTGAAGCTTTCTTT.

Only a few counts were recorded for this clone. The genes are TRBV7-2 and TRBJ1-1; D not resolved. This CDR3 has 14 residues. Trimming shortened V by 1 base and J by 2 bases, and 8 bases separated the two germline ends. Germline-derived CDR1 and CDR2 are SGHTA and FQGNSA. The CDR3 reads CASSLGTVNTEAFF. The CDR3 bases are TGTGCCAGCAGCTTAGGCACGGTTAACACTGAAGCTTTCTTT.

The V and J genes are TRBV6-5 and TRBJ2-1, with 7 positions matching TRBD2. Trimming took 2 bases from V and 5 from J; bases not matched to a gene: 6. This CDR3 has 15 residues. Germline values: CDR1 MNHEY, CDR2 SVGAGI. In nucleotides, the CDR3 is TGTGCCAGCAGTTACACGGTAGCGGGCAACAATGAGCAGTTCTTC. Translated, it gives CASSYTVAGNNEQFF.

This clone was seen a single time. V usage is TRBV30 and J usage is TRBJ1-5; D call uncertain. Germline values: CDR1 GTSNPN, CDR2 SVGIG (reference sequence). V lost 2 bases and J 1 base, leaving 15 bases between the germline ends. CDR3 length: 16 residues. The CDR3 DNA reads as TGTGCCTGGAGTTTGGCGGGAGGAGGGAGCAATCAGCCCCAGCATTTT. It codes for CAWSLAGGGSNQPQHF.

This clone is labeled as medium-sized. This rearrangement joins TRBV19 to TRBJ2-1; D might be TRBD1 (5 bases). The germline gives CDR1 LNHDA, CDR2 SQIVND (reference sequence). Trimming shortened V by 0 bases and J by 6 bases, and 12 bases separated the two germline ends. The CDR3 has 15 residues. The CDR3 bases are TGTGCCAGTAGTATAGATAATGGGGCCGGCAATGAGCAGTTCTTC. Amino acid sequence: CASSIDNGAGNEQFF. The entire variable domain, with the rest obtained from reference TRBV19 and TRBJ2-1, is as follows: DGGITQSPKYLFRKEGQNVTLSCEQNLNHDAMYWYRQDPGQGLRLIYYSQIVNDFQKGDIAEGYSVSREKKESFPLTVTSAQKNPTAFYLCASSIDNGAGNEQFFGPGTRLTVL.

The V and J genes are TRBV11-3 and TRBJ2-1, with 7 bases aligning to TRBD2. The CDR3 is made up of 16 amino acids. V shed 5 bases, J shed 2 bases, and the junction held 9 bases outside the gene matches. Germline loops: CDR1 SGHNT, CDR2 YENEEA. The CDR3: CASSLSRLAAYNEQFF. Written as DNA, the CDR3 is TGTGCCAGCAGCCTTAGTAGGCTAGCGGCCTACAATGAGCAGTTCTTC.

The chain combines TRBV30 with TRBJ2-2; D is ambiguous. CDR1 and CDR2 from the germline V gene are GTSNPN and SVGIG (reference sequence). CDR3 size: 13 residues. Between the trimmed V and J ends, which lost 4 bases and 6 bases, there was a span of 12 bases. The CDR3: CAWTVIEAGELFF. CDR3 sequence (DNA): TGTGCCTGGACCGTTATCGAGGCCGGGGAGCTGTTTTTT.

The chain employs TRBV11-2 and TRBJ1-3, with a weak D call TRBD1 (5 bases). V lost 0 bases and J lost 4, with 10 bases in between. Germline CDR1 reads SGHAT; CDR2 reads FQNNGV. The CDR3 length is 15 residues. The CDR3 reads CASSLDRVPGNTIYF. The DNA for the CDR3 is TGTGCCAGCAGCTTAGACAGGGTTCCCGGAAACACCATATATTTT.

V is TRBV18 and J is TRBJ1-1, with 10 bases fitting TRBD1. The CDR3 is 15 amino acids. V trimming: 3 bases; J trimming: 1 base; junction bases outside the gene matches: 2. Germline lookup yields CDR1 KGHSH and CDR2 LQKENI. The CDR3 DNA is TGTGCCAGCTCACCGACAGGGGGCAGGAACACTGAAGCTTTCTTT. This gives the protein CASSPTGGRNTEAFF.

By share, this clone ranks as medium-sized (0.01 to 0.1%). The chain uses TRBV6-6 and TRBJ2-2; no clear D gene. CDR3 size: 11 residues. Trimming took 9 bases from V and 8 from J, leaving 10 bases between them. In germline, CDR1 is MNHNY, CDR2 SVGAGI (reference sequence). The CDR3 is CASYAVGELFF. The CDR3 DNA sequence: TGTGCCAGTTACGCCGTTGGGGAGCTGTTTTTT.

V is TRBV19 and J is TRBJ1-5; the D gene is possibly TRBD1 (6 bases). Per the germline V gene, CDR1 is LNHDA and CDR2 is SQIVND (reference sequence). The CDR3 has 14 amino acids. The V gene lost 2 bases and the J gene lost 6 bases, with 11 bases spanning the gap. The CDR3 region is CASSISTGPQPQHF. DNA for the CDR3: TGTGCCAGTAGTATATCTACAGGGCCTCAGCCCCAGCATTTT.

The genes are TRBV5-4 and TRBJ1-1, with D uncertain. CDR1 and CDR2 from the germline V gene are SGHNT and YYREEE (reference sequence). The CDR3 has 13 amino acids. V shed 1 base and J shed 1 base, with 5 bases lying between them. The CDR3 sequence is CASSLWQNTEAFF. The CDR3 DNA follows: TGTGCCAGCAGCTTGTGGCAGAACACTGAAGCTTTCTTT.

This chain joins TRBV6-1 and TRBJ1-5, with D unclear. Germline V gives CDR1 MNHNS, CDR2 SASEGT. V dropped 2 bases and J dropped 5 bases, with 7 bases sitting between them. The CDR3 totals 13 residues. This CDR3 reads CASSERLHQPQHF. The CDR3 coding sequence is TGTGCCAGCAGTGAAAGACTCCATCAGCCCCAGCATTTT.

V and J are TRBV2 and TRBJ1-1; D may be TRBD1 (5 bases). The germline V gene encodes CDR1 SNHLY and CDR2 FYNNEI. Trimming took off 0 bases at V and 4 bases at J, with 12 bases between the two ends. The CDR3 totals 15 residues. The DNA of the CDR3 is TGTGCCAGCAGTGAAGCTTTCCAGGGTAGCACTGAAGCTTTCTTT. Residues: CASSEAFQGSTEAFF. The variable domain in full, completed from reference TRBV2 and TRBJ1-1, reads EPEVTQTPSHQVTQMGQEVILRCVPISNHLYFYWYRQILGQKVEFLVSFYNNEISEKSEIFDDQFSVERPDGSNFTLKIRSTKLEDSAMYFCASSEAFQGSTEAFFGQGTRLTVV.

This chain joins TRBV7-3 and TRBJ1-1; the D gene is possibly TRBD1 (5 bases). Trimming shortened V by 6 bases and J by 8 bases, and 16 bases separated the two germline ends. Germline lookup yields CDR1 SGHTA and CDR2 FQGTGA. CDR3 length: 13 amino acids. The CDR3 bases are TGTGCCAGCAGTCGGGGAATGGGGCGGGAAGCTTTCTTT. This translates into CASSRGMGREAFF.

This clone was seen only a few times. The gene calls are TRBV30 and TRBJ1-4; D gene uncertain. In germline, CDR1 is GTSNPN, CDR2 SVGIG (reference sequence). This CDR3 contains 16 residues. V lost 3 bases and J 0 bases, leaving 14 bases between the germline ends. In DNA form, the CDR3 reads TGTGCCTGGAGGCTAGGGATTGGTTCAACTAATGAAAAACTGTTTTTT. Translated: CAWRLGIGSTNEKLFF.

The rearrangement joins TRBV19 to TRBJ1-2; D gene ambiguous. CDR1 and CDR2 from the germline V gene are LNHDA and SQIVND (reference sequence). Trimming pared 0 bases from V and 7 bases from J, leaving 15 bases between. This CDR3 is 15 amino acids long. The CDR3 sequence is CASSIDLDGLVGYTF. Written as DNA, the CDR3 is TGTGCCAGTAGTATAGATTTGGACGGCTTGGTTGGCTACACCTTC.

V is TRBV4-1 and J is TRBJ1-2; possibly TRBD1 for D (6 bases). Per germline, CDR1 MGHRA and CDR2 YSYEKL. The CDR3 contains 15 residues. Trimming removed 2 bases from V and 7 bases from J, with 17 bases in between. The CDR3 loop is CASSQTQGQWSGYTF. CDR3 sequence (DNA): TGCGCCAGCAGCCAAACCCAGGGGCAATGGAGTGGCTACACCTTC.